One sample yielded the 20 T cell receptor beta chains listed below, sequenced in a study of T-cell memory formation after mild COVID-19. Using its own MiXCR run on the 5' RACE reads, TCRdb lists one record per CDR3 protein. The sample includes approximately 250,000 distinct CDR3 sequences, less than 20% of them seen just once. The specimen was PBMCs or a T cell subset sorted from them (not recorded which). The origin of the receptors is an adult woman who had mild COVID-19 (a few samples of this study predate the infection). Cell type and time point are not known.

The CDR3 sequence: CAWSDGTNYGYTF. The CDR3 bases are TGTGCCTGGAGCGACGGGACTAACTATGGCTACACCTTC. The chain is built from TRBV30 and TRBJ1-2; D unresolved. V was trimmed by 3 bases and J by 0 bases, leaving 8 bases between them. Germline CDR1 reads GTSNPN; CDR2 reads SVGIG (reference sequence). The CDR3 has 13 residues.

CDR3 region: CASSPQGASDTEAFF. The CDR3 nucleotides read TGCGCCAGCAGCCCACAGGGGGCTTCTGACACTGAAGCTTTCTTT. The genes are TRBV5-1 and TRBJ1-1, with 9 bases that match TRBD1. V was pared by 4 bases and J by 3 bases, with 7 bases of the junction left unmatched. Per the germline V gene, CDR1 is SGHRS and CDR2 is YFSETQ. The CDR3 runs 15 residues.

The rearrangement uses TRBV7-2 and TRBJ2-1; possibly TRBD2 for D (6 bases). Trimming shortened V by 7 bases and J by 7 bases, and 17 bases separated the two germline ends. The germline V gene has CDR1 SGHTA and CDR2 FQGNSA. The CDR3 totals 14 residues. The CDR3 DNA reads TGTGCCAGCACCCAATCGCGGGACGCGAATGAGCAGTTCTTC. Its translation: CASTQSRDANEQFF.

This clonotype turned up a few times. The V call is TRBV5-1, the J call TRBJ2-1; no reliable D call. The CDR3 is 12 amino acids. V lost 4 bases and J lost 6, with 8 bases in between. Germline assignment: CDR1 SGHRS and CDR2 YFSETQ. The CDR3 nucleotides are TGCGCCAGCAGCCCGGCCATCAATGAGCAGTTCTTC. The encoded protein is CASSPAINEQFF.

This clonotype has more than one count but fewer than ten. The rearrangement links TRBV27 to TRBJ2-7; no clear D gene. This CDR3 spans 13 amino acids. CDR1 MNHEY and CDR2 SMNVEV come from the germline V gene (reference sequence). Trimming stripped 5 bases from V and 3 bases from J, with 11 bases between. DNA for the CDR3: TGTGCCAGCAGTGTTTTGCAGAACTACGAGCAGTACTTC. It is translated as CASSVLQNYEQYF.

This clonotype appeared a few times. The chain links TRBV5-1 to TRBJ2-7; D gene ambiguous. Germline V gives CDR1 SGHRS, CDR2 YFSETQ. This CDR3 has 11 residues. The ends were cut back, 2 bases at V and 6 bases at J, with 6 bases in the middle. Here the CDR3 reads CASSFNLEQYF. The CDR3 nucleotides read TGCGCCAGCAGCTTTAACCTCGAGCAGTACTTC.

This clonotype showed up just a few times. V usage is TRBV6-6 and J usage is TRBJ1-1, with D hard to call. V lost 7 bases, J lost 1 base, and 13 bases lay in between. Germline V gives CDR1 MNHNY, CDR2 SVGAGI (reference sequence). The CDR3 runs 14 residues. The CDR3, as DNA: TGTGCCAGCACTTTAACCGGACGGAACACTGAAGCTTTCTTT. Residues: CASTLTGRNTEAFF.

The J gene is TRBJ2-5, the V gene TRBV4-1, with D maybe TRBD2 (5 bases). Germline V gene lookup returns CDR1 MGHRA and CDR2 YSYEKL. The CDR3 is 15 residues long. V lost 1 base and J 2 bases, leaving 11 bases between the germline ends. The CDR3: CASSQGVLVQETQYF. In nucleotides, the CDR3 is TGCGCCAGCAGCCAAGGGGTACTAGTTCAAGAGACCCAGTACTTC.

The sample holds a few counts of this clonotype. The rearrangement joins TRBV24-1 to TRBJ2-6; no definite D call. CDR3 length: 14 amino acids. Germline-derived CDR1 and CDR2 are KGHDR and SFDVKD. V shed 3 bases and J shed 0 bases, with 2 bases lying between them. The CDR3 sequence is CATSDNSGANVLTF. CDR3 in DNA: TGTGCCACCAGTGATAACTCTGGGGCCAACGTCCTGACTTTC.

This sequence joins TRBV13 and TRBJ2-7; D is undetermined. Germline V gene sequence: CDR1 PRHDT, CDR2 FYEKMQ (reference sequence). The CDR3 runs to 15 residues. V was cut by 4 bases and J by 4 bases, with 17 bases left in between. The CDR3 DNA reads TGTGCCAGCAGCTGGGGTGGCGGACCCCCTTACGAGCAGTACTTC. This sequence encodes CASSWGGGPPYEQYF.

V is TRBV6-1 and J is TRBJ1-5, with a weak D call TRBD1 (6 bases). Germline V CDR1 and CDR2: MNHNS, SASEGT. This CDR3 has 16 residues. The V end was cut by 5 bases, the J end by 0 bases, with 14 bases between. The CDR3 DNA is TGTGCCAGCAGTATTGGACAGCCACATAGCAATCAGCCCCAGCATTTT. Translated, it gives CASSIGQPHSNQPQHF.

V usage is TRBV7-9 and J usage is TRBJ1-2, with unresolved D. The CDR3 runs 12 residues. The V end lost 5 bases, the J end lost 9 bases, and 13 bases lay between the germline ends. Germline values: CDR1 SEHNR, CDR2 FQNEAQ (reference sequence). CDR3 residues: CASSPHRGSYTF. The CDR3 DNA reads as TGTGCCAGCAGCCCGCATCGGGGAAGCTACACCTTC.

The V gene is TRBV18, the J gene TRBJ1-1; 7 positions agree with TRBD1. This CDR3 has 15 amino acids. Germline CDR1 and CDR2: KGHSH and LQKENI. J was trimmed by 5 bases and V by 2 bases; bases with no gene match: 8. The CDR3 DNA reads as TGTGCCAGCTCACCATTACAGGGGAGAGAGACTGAAGCTTTCTTT. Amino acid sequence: CASSPLQGRETEAFF.

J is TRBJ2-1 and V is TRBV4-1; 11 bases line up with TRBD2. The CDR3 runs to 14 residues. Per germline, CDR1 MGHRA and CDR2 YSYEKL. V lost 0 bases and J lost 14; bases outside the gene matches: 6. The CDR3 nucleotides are TGCGCCAGCAGCCAAGATACTAGCGGGGGCTCTGAGTTCTTC. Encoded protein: CASSQDTSGGSEFF.

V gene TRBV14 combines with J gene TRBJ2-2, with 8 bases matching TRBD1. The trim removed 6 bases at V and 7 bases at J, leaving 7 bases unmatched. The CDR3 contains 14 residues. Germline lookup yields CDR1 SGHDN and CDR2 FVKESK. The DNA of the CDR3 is TGTGCCAGCAGGGACAGGGTCGATGGCGGGGAGCTGTTTTTT. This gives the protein CASRDRVDGGELFF.

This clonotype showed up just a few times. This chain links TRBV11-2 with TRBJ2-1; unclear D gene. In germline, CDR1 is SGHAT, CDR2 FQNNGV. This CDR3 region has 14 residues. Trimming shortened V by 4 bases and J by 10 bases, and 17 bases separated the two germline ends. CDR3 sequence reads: CASSSVTGFREQFF. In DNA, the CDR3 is TGTGCCAGCAGCTCCGTCACTGGTTTTAGGGAGCAGTTCTTC.

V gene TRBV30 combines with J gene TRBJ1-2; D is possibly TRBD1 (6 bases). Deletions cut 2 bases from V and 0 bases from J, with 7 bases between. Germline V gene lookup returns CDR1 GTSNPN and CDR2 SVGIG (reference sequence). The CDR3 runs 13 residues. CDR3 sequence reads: CAWSYRANYGYTF. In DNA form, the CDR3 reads TGTGCCTGGAGTTACAGGGCTAACTATGGCTACACCTTC.

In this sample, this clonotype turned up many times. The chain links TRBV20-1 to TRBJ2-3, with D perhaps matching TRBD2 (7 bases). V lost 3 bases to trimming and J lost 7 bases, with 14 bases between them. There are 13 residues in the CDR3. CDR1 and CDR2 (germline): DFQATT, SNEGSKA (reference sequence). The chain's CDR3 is CSARGGGRYTQYF. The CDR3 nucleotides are TGCAGTGCTAGGGGGGGGGGCCGCTATACGCAGTATTTT.

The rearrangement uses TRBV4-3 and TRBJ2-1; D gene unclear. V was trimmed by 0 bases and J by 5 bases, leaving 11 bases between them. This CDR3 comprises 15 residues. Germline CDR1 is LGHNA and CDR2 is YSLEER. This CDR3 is CASSQDHRPNNEQFF. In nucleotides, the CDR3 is TGCGCCAGCAGCCAAGATCATCGGCCGAACAATGAGCAGTTCTTC.

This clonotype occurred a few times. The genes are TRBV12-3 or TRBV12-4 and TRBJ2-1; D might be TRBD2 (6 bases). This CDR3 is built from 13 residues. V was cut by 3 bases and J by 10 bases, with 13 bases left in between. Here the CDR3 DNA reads TGTGCCAGCAGTTTTCAAGCGGGTGGGGAGCAGTTCTTC. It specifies CASSFQAGGEQFF.